These 21 T cell receptor beta chains were sequenced from one sample in a study of OX40 agonist ivuxolimab in advanced cancers. Assay used: immunoSEQ multiplex PCR; TCRdb lists only in-frame clones, some missing. The sample lists roughly 29,000 clones, approximately 86% occurring once. Material: CD4+ or CD8+ T cells sorted from blood, obtained in a trial of the OX40 agonist ivuxolimab. The receptor source for this set is an adult with an advanced solid tumor such as melanoma, head and neck, liver or kidney cancer.

This clone is a singleton in its sample. The J gene is TRBJ2-1, the V gene TRBV11-2; TRBD2 aligns across 7 bases. CDR3 size: 17 residues. Per the germline V gene, CDR1 is SGHAT and CDR2 is FQNNGV. Trimming cost V 3 bases and J 0 bases; bases outside gene matches: 8. CDR3 nucleotides: TGTGCCAGCAGCTTCTCGGGGGGACGGAGCTCCTACAATGAGCAGTTCTTC. Its translation: CASSFSGGRSSYNEQFF.

The V and J genes are TRBV5-1 and TRBJ2-7, with 7 bases fitting TRBD1. Per germline, CDR1 SGHRS and CDR2 YFSETQ. CDR3 size: 14 residues. Trimming removed 5 bases from V and 3 bases from J; junction bases left unmatched: 8. DNA for the CDR3: TGCGCCAGCAGTCCCGGGCAGGGGGTCTACGAGCAGTACTTC. It translates to CASSPGQGVYEQYF. Full variable domain (missing parts from reference TRBV5-1 and TRBJ2-7): KAGVTQTPRYLIKTRGQQVTLSCSPISGHRSVSWYQQTPGQGLQFLFEYFSETQRNKGNFPGRFSGRQFSNSRSEMNVSTLELGDSALYLCASSPGQGVYEQYFGPGTRLTVT.

The chain uses TRBV27 and TRBJ1-2; TRBD1 is a possible D gene (5 bases). Germline V gene lookup returns CDR1 MNHEY and CDR2 SMNVEV (reference sequence). This CDR3 spans 14 amino acids. Trimming pared 1 base from V and 5 bases from J, leaving 11 bases between. CDR3 sequence reads: CASSLFGGGYGYTF. CDR3 bases: TGTGCCAGCAGTTTATTCGGGGGAGGGTATGGCTACACCTTC.

In its sample, this clone was seen once. In DNA form, the CDR3 reads TGTGCCAGCAGTTCAGGACAGGGCTCCTACGAGCAGTACTTC. The encoded protein is CASSSGQGSYEQYF. The J gene is TRBJ2-7, the V gene TRBV28; TRBD1 agrees at 8 bases. The V gene's germline CDR1 is MDHEN and CDR2 SYDVKM. The junction had 2 bases not matched to a gene; V was cut back by 4 bases and J by 0 bases. The CDR3 runs 14 residues.

V gene TRBV30 combines with J gene TRBJ1-6, with a weak D call TRBD1 (5 bases). The CDR3 spans 12 residues. Per the germline V gene, CDR1 is GTSNPN and CDR2 is SVGIG (reference sequence). V lost 1 base to trimming and J lost 11 bases, with 9 bases between them. The CDR3 DNA reads TGTGCCTGGAGTGAAGGGGCGGCACCCCTCCACTTT. This sequence encodes CAWSEGAAPLHF.

The gene calls are TRBV11-2 and TRBJ2-7; 10 positions agree with TRBD2. V was pared by 6 bases and J by 0 bases, with 5 bases of the junction left unmatched. The CDR3 runs to 15 residues. The germline gives CDR1 SGHAT, CDR2 FQNNGV. Written as DNA, the CDR3 is TGTGCCAGCAGTTATAGCGGGGGGATCTCCTACGAGCAGTACTTC. Its protein product is CASSYSGGISYEQYF.

The rearrangement joins TRBV5-6 to TRBJ1-1; D not resolved. The CDR3 runs 13 residues. V lost 2 bases and J 5 bases, leaving 10 bases between the germline ends. Germline V gene data show CDR1 as SGHDT and CDR2 as YYEEEE. This chain's CDR3 is CASSFPTKTEAFF. As DNA, the CDR3 is TGTGCCAGCAGCTTCCCAACAAAAACTGAAGCTTTCTTT.

The table lists this clone with a few counts. This sequence joins TRBV6-1 and TRBJ2-7; no clear D gene. Trimming cost V 2 bases and J 3 bases, with 17 bases left between them. This CDR3 is 16 amino acids long. Germline V gene sequence: CDR1 MNHNS, CDR2 SASEGT. The CDR3 is CASSEIVGFIHYEQYF. The DNA for the CDR3 is TGTGCCAGCAGTGAAATTGTGGGGTTTATACACTACGAGCAGTACTTC.

The V call is TRBV28, the J call TRBJ2-5, with D maybe TRBD1 (6 bases). Per germline, CDR1 MDHEN and CDR2 SYDVKM. CDR3 length equals 16 residues. The V end was cut by 2 bases, the J end by 4 bases, with 17 bases between. CDR3 protein: CASSLETYRDPETQYF. The DNA for the CDR3 is TGTGCCAGCAGTTTAGAAACCTACAGGGACCCAGAGACCCAGTACTTC.

This chain links TRBV7-6 with TRBJ2-5, with D perhaps given as TRBD1 or TRBD2 (5 bases each). Germline loops: CDR1 SGHVS, CDR2 FNYEAQ. V dropped 2 bases and J dropped 1 base, with 11 bases sitting between them. The CDR3 is 15 residues long. CDR3 protein: CASSLSWGTQETQYF. The CDR3 region has the DNA TGTGCCAGCAGCTTAAGCTGGGGGACCCAAGAGACCCAGTACTTC.

J is TRBJ1-2 and V is TRBV19; 7 nucleotides line up with TRBD1. The junction had 14 bases not matched to a gene; V was cut back by 5 bases and J by 8 bases. This CDR3 has 15 amino acids. CDR1 and CDR2 from the germline V gene are LNHDA and SQIVND (reference sequence). The CDR3 loop reads CASSSRDSEIGGYTF. CDR3 nucleotide sequence: TGTGCCAGTAGTTCCCGGGACAGCGAGATTGGGGGCTACACCTTC.

This clone has just a few counts. V and J are TRBV11-2 and TRBJ1-1; 8 nucleotides match TRBD1. This CDR3 spans 16 amino acids. Germline CDR1 SGHAT, CDR2 FQNNGV. V lost 4 bases, J lost 1 base, and 8 bases stayed unmatched. The CDR3 sequence: CASSSGGVSPNTEAFF. CDR3 sequence (DNA): TGTGCCAGCAGCTCAGGGGGCGTTAGTCCGAACACTGAAGCTTTCTTT.

The chain carries TRBV7-6 and TRBJ2-1; maybe TRBD1 (6 bases). V dropped 1 base and J dropped 6 bases, with 13 bases sitting between them. The CDR3 consists of 15 residues. The germline V gene has CDR1 SGHVS and CDR2 FNYEAQ. The CDR3 nucleotides are TGTGCCAGCAGCTTAGGCCCCACAGGGATCAATGAGCAGTTCTTC. It specifies CASSLGPTGINEQFF.

A note on this clone: One junction end does not reproduce the germline sequence, and a read error may be involved. Other DNA sequences from this sample encode an identical CDR3 as well. V is TRBV18 and J is TRBJ2-5, with 8 nucleotides matching TRBD2. The CDR3 contains 15 residues. Germline values: CDR1 KGHSH, CDR2 LQKENI. CDR3 nucleotides: TGTGCCAGCTCGCCACCGGGGAGCGGGGGAGAGACCCAGTACTTC. Protein sequence: CASSPPGSGGETQYF.

V is TRBV28 and J is TRBJ2-3; 7 bases fit TRBD2. From germline, CDR1 is MDHEN and CDR2 SYDVKM. The length of the CDR3 is 14 residues. V lost 2 bases, J lost 7 bases, and 6 bases stayed unmatched. This chain's CDR3 is CASSLSGAPNTQYF. The CDR3, as DNA: TGTGCCAGCAGTTTAAGCGGGGCCCCAAATACGCAGTATTTT.

The chain employs TRBV7-6 and TRBJ1-2; no reliable D call. The germline gives CDR1 SGHVS, CDR2 FNYEAQ. Trimming took off 6 bases at V and 8 bases at J, with 13 bases between the two ends. The CDR3 runs 12 residues. CDR3: CASSNDGWGYTF. The CDR3 DNA reads as TGTGCCAGCAGTAACGACGGTTGGGGCTACACCTTC.

The CDR3 region is CASSPSGGPAGEQFF. The CDR3 DNA reads as TGTGCCAGCAGCCCCTCGGGTGGGCCGGCCGGTGAGCAGTTCTTC. V usage is TRBV7-6 and J usage is TRBJ2-1; D gene ambiguous. V was pared by 5 bases and J by 9 bases, with 20 bases between. Germline CDR1 reads SGHVS; CDR2 reads FNYEAQ. CDR3 size: 15 residues.

CDR3 coding DNA: TGTGCCAGCACCCCCAGAGGTAACGAGCAGTACTTC. The encoded protein is CASTPRGNEQYF. This chain connects TRBV7-9 to TRBJ2-5; D ambiguous. The J call may be wrong; the DNA end is better matched by TRBJ2-7. CDR1 SEHNR and CDR2 FQNEAQ come from the germline V gene (reference sequence). The CDR3 runs 12 residues.

The J gene is TRBJ2-5, the V gene TRBV19, with 14 nucleotides matching TRBD2. The CDR3 sequence is 20 residues long. J was trimmed by 4 bases and V by 3 bases; bases with no gene match: 16. Germline values: CDR1 LNHDA, CDR2 SQIVND (reference sequence). The CDR3 region is CASSIKTSGDGLAGGETQYF. The CDR3, as DNA: TGTGCCAGTAGTATTAAGACGAGCGGAGATGGACTAGCGGGAGGAGAGACCCAGTACTTC.

The chain combines TRBV28 with TRBJ1-1; 9 bases map to TRBD1. The CDR3 contains 15 residues. Germline V lookup: CDR1 MDHEN, CDR2 SYDVKM. The V and J ends lost 6 bases and 4 bases, in that order; junction bases with no gene match: 9. The CDR3: CASRITGGGGTEAFF. CDR3 DNA sequence: TGTGCCAGCAGAATAACAGGGGGCGGGGGCACTGAAGCTTTCTTT. The full variable domain, in which reference TRBV28 and TRBJ1-1 provide the parts outside the CDR3, is DVKVTQSSRYLVKRTGEKVFLECVQDMDHENMFWYRQDPGLGLRLIYFSYDVKMKEKGDIPEGYSVSREKKERFSLILESASTNQTSMYLCASRITGGGGTEAFFGQGTRLTVV.

This chain uses TRBV7-9 with TRBJ2-1, with D hard to call. This CDR3 has 12 residues. CDR1 and CDR2 (germline): SEHNR, FQNEAQ (reference sequence). Trimming removed 5 bases at V and 2 bases at J, with 4 bases between. The CDR3 spells CASSPTYNEQFF. The CDR3 DNA follows: TGTGCCAGCAGCCCTACCTACAATGAGCAGTTCTTC.